Listed below are T cell receptor beta chains from one sample, sequenced in a study of T cell responses to AZD1222 COVID-19 vaccine. Profiled with immunoSEQ multiplex PCR; TCRdb holds only in-frame clones, not every one. The sample lists 110,000 to 150,000 clones; 80% to 90% were seen once. The starting material was peripheral blood, obtained on day 0 of AZD1222 vaccination. The origin of the receptors is an adult in good health. Both conserved end residues are part of each CDR3. Fields, in order: clone size, V gene, J gene, CDR3 protein. For some rows the clone size is stated as once, few or many, or as a class when expanded; others skip it.

size: NA
V: TRBV19
J: TRBJ1-5
CDR3: CASNRLSGGVGNNQPQHF

size: NA
V: TRBV18
J: TRBJ1-2
CDR3: CASSPDREYGYTF

size: NA
V: TRBV11-2
J: TRBJ2-2
CDR3: CASSLVGTSYTGELFF

size: many
V: TRBV5-1
J: TRBJ2-7
CDR3: CASSLIPGGSYEQYF

size: NA
V: TRBV7-6
J: TRBJ2-7
CDR3: CASSWGTGTYEQYF

size: NA
V: TRBV4-1
J: TRBJ1-2
CDR3: CASSLTQGAWYGYTF

size: NA
V: TRBV6-5
J: TRBJ1-1
CDR3: CASNDPVDEAFF

size: once
V: TRBV5-1
J: TRBJ1-3
CDR3: CASSLGWGSGNTIYF

size: NA
V: TRBV5-1
J: TRBJ2-1
CDR3: CASSSGYYNEQFF

size: NA
V: TRBV2
J: TRBJ2-1
CDR3: CASMVSIEQFF

size: NA
V: TRBV5-1
J: TRBJ2-1
CDR3: CASSGDSRPGTNLFF

size: few
V: TRBV6-5
J: TRBJ1-1
CDR3: CASSYRGTALTEAFF

size: NA
V: TRBV7-2
J: TRBJ2-5
CDR3: CASSLTLETQYF

size: once
V: TRBV2
J: TRBJ1-1
CDR3: CASSVSRDRGNTEAFF

size: NA
V: TRBV7-9
J: TRBJ2-3
CDR3: CASSNVGTGHADTQYF

size: NA
V: TRBV12-3/TRBV12-4
J: TRBJ2-2
CDR3: CASSRGFTGELFF

size: NA
V: TRBV4-2
J: TRBJ2-7
CDR3: CASSQDMGDVYEQYF

size: NA
V: TRBV6-1
J: TRBJ1-1
CDR3: CASSGGGGGKNTEAFF

size: NA
V: TRBV27
J: TRBJ2-7
CDR3: CASSSGRIYEQYF

size: NA
V: TRBV20-1
J: TRBJ2-5
CDR3: CSADRGETQYF

size: NA
V: TRBV11-2
J: TRBJ2-5
CDR3: CASSPPRGWETQYF

size: NA
V: TRBV2
J: TRBJ1-1
CDR3: CASVGVMTKNTEAFF

size: NA
V: TRBV4-1
J: TRBJ1-1
CDR3: CASSHIGQAEAFF

size: NA
V: TRBV30
J: TRBJ2-3
CDR3: CAWSGGRAPDTQYF

size: NA
V: TRBV11-2
J: TRBJ2-4
CDR3: CASSLGLRSAKNIQYF

size: NA
V: TRBV15
J: TRBJ1-4
CDR3: CATSRGPVDEKLFF

size: NA
V: TRBV7-6
J: TRBJ2-1
CDR3: CASTRLVPSIPDNEQFF

size: NA
V: TRBV28
J: TRBJ1-2
CDR3: CASRGGSSYIYGYTF

size: NA
V: TRBV9
J: TRBJ1-4
CDR3: CASSALGGTGSEKLFF

size: few
V: TRBV28
J: TRBJ1-4
CDR3: CASRQQGPTNEKLFF

size: NA
V: TRBV19
J: TRBJ2-2
CDR3: CASSTRYPVTGELFF

size: NA
V: TRBV7-8
J: TRBJ2-1
CDR3: CASSLAEYNEQFF

size: NA
V: TRBV7-8
J: TRBJ1-5
CDR3: CASSFGRTNQPQHF

size: NA
V: TRBV3-1/TRBV3-2
J: TRBJ1-4
CDR3: CASSHRGQGREKLFF

size: NA
V: TRBV6-5
J: TRBJ1-1
CDR3: CASSYSGGTEAFF

size: NA
V: TRBV6-5
J: TRBJ1-5
CDR3: CASSLDRVSNQPQHF

size: NA
V: TRBV7-9
J: TRBJ1-2
CDR3: CASSLSPGTNYGYTF

size: NA
V: TRBV7-2
J: TRBJ2-3
CDR3: CASSLELRGGNTQYF

size: NA
V: TRBV5-1
J: TRBJ1-1
CDR3: CASSSGQMNTEAFF